The clone carrying this TCR beta chain was detected once. A much larger clone lies a single base off, so this may be a read error. The sample comes from a study of Graves' ophthalmopathy and Graves' hyperthyroidism. TCR beta CDR3 regions were amplified from RNA transcripts. A first-round RT-PCR used HTBI primers, followed by a second-round multiplex PCR. TCRdb fed the multiplex PCR reads into MiXCR, producing one record per CDR3 protein. Here the sample spans 650,000 to 800,000 distinct CDR3 sequences, roughly two fifths being singletons. From germline, CDR1 is LNHDA and CDR2 SQIVND (reference sequence). This CDR3 spans 13 amino acids. With 2 bases removed from V and 2 bases from J, the gap between germline ends came to 6 bases. Certain patients, namely those with other autoimmune diseases, uncontrolled infections, pregnancy or lactation, were excluded. Diagnostic conclusions were grounded in clinical symptoms, serum thyroxine, TRAb, thyroid ultrasound and orbital computed tomography. PBMCs originated in more than 7.5 ml of fresh peripheral blood.

This clonotype was obtained from an adult man with Graves' ophthalmopathy. The gene calls are TRBV19 and TRBJ1-2; D not resolved. Sample: peripheral blood. The CDR3 sequence: CASSITENYGYTF. CDR3 in DNA: TGTGCCAGTAGTATAACGGAGAACTATGGCTACACCTTC.